This T cell receptor beta chain is from a study of OX40 agonist ivuxolimab in advanced cancers. Study background: Patients enrolled in dose escalation were diagnosed with hepatocellular carcinoma, melanoma, renal cell or head and neck cancer.

Sequencing was performed with immunoSEQ multiplex PCR; in TCRdb, only in-frame clones are kept and a portion is missing. This sample has tens of thousands of clones; roughly 88% occur once, and the top ten carry 4.1%. Study-wide points: Average numbers of expanded clones were greater in CD8+ T cells than in CD4+.

To note about this clone: Its antigen is unidentified.

Germline CDR1 is SGDLS and CDR2 is YYNGEE. After removal of 3 bases from V and 2 bases from J, the junction contained 7 bases not matched to a gene. CDR3 length equals 17 residues. The sequencing here drew on CD4+ or CD8+ T cells sorted from blood, taken in a trial of the OX40 agonist ivuxolimab. The source is an adult with an advanced solid tumor such as melanoma, head and neck, liver or kidney cancer. The J gene is TRBJ2-1, the V gene TRBV9, with 11 bases that match TRBD2. CDR3 region: CASSGGPSGRTYNEQFF. The CDR3 DNA is TGTGCCAGCAGCGGGGGGCCTAGCGGGAGGACCTACAATGAGCAGTTCTTC.